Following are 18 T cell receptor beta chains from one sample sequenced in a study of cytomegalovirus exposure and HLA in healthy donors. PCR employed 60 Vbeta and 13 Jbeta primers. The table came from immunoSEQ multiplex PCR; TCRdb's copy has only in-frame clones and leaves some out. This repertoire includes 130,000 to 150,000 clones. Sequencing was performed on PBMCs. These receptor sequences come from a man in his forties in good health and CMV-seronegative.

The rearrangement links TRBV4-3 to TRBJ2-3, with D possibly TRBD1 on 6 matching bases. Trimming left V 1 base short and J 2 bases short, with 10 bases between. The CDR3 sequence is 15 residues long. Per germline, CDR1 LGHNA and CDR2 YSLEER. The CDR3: CASSQVAGDTDTQYF. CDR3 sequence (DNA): TGCGCCAGCAGCCAAGTCGCAGGGGACACAGATACGCAGTATTTT.

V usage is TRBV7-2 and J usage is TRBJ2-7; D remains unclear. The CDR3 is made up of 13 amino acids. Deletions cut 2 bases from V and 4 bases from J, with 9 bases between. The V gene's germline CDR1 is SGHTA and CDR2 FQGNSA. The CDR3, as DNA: TGTGCCAGCAGCTTAACAGAAAAATACGAGCAGTACTTC. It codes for CASSLTEKYEQYF.

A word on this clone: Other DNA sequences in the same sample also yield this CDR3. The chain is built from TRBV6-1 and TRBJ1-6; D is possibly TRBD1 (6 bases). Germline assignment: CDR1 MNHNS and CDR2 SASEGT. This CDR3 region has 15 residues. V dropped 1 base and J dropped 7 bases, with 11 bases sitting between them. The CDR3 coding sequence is TGTGCCAGCAGTGAAGTAACAGGGCTAAATTCACCCCTCCACTTT. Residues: CASSEVTGLNSPLHF.

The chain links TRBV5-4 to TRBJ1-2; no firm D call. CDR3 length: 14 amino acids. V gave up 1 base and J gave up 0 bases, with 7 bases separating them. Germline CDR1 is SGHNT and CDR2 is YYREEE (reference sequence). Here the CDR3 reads CASSLLLSNYGYTF. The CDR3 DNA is TGTGCCAGCAGCTTGCTCTTATCTAACTATGGCTACACCTTC.

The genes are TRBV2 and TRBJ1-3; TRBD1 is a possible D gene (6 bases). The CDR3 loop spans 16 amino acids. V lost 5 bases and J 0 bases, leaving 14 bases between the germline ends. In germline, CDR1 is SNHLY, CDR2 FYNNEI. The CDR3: CASSLQGVYSGNTIYF. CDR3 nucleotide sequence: TGTGCCAGCAGTCTACAGGGTGTTTACTCTGGAAACACCATATATTTT. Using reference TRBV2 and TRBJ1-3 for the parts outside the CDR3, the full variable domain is EPEVTQTPSHQVTQMGQEVILRCVPISNHLYFYWYRQILGQKVEFLVSFYNNEISEKSEIFDDQFSVERPDGSNFTLKIRSTKLEDSAMYFCASSLQGVYSGNTIYFGEGSWLTVV.

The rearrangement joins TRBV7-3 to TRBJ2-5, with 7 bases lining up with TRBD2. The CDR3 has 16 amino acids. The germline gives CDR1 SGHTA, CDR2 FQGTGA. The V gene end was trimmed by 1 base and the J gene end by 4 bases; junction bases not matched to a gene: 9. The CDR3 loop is CASSLRLACLIETQYF. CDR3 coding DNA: TGTGCCAGCAGCTTAAGACTAGCTTGCCTGATAGAGACCCAGTACTTC.

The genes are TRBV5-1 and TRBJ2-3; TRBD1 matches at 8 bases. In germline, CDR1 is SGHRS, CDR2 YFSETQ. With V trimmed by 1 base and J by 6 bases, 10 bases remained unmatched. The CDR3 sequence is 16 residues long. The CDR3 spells CASSLKTGVPYDTQYF. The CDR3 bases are TGCGCCAGCAGCTTGAAGACAGGGGTCCCGTACGATACGCAGTATTTT.

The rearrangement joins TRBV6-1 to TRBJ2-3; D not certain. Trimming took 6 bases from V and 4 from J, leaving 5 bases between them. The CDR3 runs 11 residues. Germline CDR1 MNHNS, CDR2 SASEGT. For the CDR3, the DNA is TGTGCCAGCAGGCGTGCAGATACGCAGTATTTT. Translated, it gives CASRRADTQYF.

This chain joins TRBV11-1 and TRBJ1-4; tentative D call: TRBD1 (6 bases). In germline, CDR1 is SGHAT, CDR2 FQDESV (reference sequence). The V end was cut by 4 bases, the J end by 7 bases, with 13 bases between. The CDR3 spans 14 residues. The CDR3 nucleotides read TGTGCCAGCAGCTCAGACAGGTTGGGTGAAAAACTGTTTTTT. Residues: CASSSDRLGEKLFF.

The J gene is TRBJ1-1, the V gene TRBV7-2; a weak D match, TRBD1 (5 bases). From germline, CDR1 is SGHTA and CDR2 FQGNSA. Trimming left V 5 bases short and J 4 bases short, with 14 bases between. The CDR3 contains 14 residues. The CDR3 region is CASSPQQEGTEAFF. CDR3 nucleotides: TGTGCCAGCAGCCCTCAACAGGAAGGCACTGAAGCTTTCTTT.

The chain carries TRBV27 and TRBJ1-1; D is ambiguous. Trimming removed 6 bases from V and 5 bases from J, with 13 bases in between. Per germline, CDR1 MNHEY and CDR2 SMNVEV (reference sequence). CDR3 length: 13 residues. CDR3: CASRWGGSTEAFF. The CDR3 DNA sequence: TGTGCCAGCAGATGGGGAGGGAGTACTGAAGCTTTCTTT.

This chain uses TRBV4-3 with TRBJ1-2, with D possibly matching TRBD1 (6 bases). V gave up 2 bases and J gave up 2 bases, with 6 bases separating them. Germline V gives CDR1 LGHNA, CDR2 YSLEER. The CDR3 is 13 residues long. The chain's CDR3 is CASSQTGNYGYTF. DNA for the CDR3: TGCGCCAGCAGCCAAACAGGGAACTATGGCTACACCTTC.

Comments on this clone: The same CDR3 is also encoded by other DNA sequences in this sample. This CDR3 reads CASSGQGVYEQYF. The CDR3 DNA follows: TGTGCCAGCAGCGGACAGGGGGTCTACGAGCAGTACTTC. This rearrangement joins TRBV2 to TRBJ2-7; TRBD1 agrees at 10 bases. Trimming at V came to 6 bases and at J to 3 bases, leaving 2 bases not matched to a gene. CDR1 is SNHLY, CDR2 FYNNEI, per germline. CDR3 length: 13 residues.

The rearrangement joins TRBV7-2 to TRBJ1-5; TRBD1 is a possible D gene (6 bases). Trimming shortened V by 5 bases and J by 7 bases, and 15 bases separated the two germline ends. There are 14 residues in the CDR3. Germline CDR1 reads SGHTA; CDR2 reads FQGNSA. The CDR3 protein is CASSPAGAGQPQHF. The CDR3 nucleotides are TGTGCCAGCAGCCCAGCGGGGGCAGGCCAGCCCCAGCATTTT.

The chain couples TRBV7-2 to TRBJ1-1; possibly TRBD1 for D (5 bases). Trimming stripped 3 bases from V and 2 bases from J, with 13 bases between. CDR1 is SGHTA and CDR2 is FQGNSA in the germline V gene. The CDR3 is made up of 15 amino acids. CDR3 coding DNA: TGTGCCAGCAGCTTTGGGGCAGGGATTAACACTGAAGCTTTCTTT. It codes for CASSFGAGINTEAFF.

The CDR3 loop is CASSEAGSRSYNEQFF. The CDR3, as DNA: TGTGCCAGCAGTGAAGCGGGCAGTCGCTCCTACAATGAGCAGTTCTTC. The V gene is TRBV2, the J gene TRBJ2-1, with D unresolved. Trimming stripped 0 bases from V and 0 bases from J, with 9 bases between. The CDR3 contains 16 residues. Germline-derived CDR1 and CDR2 are SNHLY and FYNNEI.

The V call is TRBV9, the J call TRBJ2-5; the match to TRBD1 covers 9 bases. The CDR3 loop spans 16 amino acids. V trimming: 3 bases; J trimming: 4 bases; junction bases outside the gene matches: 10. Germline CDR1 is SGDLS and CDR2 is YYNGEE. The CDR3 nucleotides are TGTGCCAGCAGCGCCGGCGGACAGGGGAGGAGAGAGACCCAGTACTTC. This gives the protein CASSAGGQGRRETQYF.

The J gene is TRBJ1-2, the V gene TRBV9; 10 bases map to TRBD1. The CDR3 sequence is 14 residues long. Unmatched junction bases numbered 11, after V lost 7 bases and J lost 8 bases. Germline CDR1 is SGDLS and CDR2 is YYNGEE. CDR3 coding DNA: TGTGCCAGCGAAGAGACCGGGACAGGGGAAGGCTACACCTTC. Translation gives CASEETGTGEGYTF.